Listed below are T cell receptor beta chains from one sample, sequenced in a study of technical replicates of blood from several donors. Sequenced by immunoSEQ multiplex PCR; TCRdb stores in-frame clones only, minus some. The data show about 97,000 clones, approximately 96% seen once. The specimen sequenced was T cells isolated from PBMCs. The source is a human donor in good health. The CDR3 runs from the conserved cysteine through the conserved F or W. D genes are given only for firm matches. Clone size is given for some rows only: seen once, a few or many times, or a class if the clone is expanded.

clone size: -
J gene: TRBJ2-1
V gene: TRBV28
D gene: TRBD2
CDR3 DNA: TGTGCCAGCAGTTTAACACTAGCGGGAGTCCATGAGCAGTTCTTC
CDR3 protein: CASSLTLAGVHEQFF

clone size: -
J gene: TRBJ1-5
V gene: TRBV10-3
D gene: -
CDR3 DNA: TGTGCCATCGGGCAGGGTCAGCCCCAGCATTTT
CDR3 protein: CAIGQGQPQHF

clone size: -
J gene: TRBJ2-5
V gene: TRBV5-1
D gene: -
CDR3 DNA: TGCGCCAGCAGCGCCTTATCAGGGGCCCAACCGCAAGAGACCCAGTACTTC
CDR3 protein: CASSALSGAQPQETQYF

clone size: -
J gene: TRBJ2-7
V gene: TRBV7-9
D gene: TRBD1
CDR3 DNA: TGTGCCAGCAGCCCCTCCCCGGGACAGGGGACTTACGAGCAGTACTTC
CDR3 protein: CASSPSPGQGTYEQYF

clone size: -
J gene: TRBJ1-1
V gene: TRBV11-3
D gene: -
CDR3 DNA: TGTGCCAGCAGCTTAGGCACCGCTAATCCAGCTTTCTTT
CDR3 protein: CASSLGTANPAFF

clone size: -
J gene: TRBJ2-5
V gene: TRBV6-5
D gene: TRBD1
CDR3 DNA: TGTGCCAGCAGTTACTCTTTGGACAGGGGAACGGAGACCCAGTACTTC
CDR3 protein: CASSYSLDRGTETQYF

clone size: once
J gene: TRBJ1-2
V gene: TRBV4-3
D gene: -
CDR3 DNA: TGCGCCAGCAGCCAAGATACAGGGAAAGGCTACACCTTC
CDR3 protein: CASSQDTGKGYTF

clone size: -
J gene: TRBJ1-1
V gene: TRBV5-8
D gene: TRBD1
CDR3 DNA: TGTGCCAGCAGCCTAAACAGGGGGCTCACTGAAGCTTTCTTT
CDR3 protein: CASSLNRGLTEAFF

clone size: -
J gene: TRBJ2-7
V gene: TRBV5-4
D gene: TRBD1
CDR3 DNA: TGTGCCAGCAGCTTAGACAGGGGTGGTTACGAGCAGTACTTC
CDR3 protein: CASSLDRGGYEQYF

clone size: -
J gene: TRBJ2-2
V gene: TRBV27
D gene: TRBD2
CDR3 DNA: TGTGCCAGCAGTTTATCGGGAGGGCACCCCGGGGAGCTGTTTTTT
CDR3 protein: CASSLSGGHPGELFF

clone size: -
J gene: TRBJ2-3
V gene: TRBV7-2
D gene: -
CDR3 DNA: TGTGCCAGCAGCTTAGTCGCGGGGTATGGCACAGATACGCAGTATTTT
CDR3 protein: CASSLVAGYGTDTQYF

clone size: -
J gene: TRBJ1-1
V gene: TRBV7-8
D gene: -
CDR3 DNA: TGTGCCAGCATTAGAGGGGGGGGATCAGGGAACACTGAAGCTTTCTTT
CDR3 protein: CASIRGGGSGNTEAFF

clone size: -
J gene: TRBJ2-1
V gene: TRBV7-9
D gene: -
CDR3 DNA: TGTGCCAGCAGCCCGATTAACAGGGATGAGCAGTTCTTC
CDR3 protein: CASSPINRDEQFF

clone size: -
J gene: TRBJ1-4
V gene: TRBV18
D gene: TRBD1
CDR3 DNA: TGTGCCAGCTCACCTCGGCTGTTGGGGGACAGACGCGAAAAACTGTTTTTT
CDR3 protein: CASSPRLLGDRREKLFF

clone size: -
J gene: TRBJ2-1
V gene: TRBV20-1
D gene: -
CDR3 DNA: TGCAGTGCAGCACGAGACAGGGAGCAGTTCTTC
CDR3 protein: CSAARDREQFF

clone size: once
J gene: TRBJ2-2
V gene: TRBV5-1
D gene: TRBD2
CDR3 DNA: TGCGCTGAAGGGAGGGTCGACACCGGGGAGCTGTTTTTT
CDR3 protein: CAEGRVDTGELFF

clone size: -
J gene: TRBJ1-2
V gene: TRBV19
D gene: -
CDR3 DNA: TGTGCCAGTAGTATAGACAGGGCTCAGGGACTCGGATATGGCTACACCTTC
CDR3 protein: CASSIDRAQGLGYGYTF

clone size: -
J gene: TRBJ2-5
V gene: TRBV10-3
D gene: TRBD2
CDR3 DNA: TGTGCCATCAATGGACCCATAGCGGGAGGGCCCGGTTTGGAGACCCAGTACTTC
CDR3 protein: CAINGPIAGGPGLETQYF

clone size: -
J gene: TRBJ2-2
V gene: TRBV19
D gene: TRBD2
CDR3 DNA: TGTGCCACCTCCGGGGATGGAGCTAGCGGGAGGGCCATCGGGGAGCTGTTTTTT
CDR3 protein: CATSGDGASGRAIGELFF

clone size: -
J gene: TRBJ2-1
V gene: TRBV28
D gene: TRBD2
CDR3 DNA: TGTGCCAGCAGTAGAGCGGGGGGCCCCTACAATGAGCAGTTCTTC
CDR3 protein: CASSRAGGPYNEQFF

clone size: -
J gene: TRBJ2-1
V gene: TRBV19
D gene: -
CDR3 DNA: TGTGCCAGTAGTATGGGGGCTAGGGGCAATGAGCAGTTCTTC
CDR3 protein: CASSMGARGNEQFF

clone size: -
J gene: TRBJ1-1
V gene: TRBV10-1
D gene: -
CDR3 DNA: TGCGCCAGCAGTGCCGGGGGGAGAACTGAAGCTTTCTTT
CDR3 protein: CASSAGGRTEAFF

clone size: -
J gene: TRBJ1-5
V gene: TRBV6-5
D gene: -
CDR3 DNA: TGTGCCAGCAGTTACACTTTGAATCAGCCCCAGCATTTT
CDR3 protein: CASSYTLNQPQHF

clone size: -
J gene: TRBJ1-2
V gene: TRBV5-5
D gene: -
CDR3 DNA: TGTGCCAGCAGCTTGGGACACGCAACTAACTATGGCTACACCTTC
CDR3 protein: CASSLGHATNYGYTF

clone size: -
J gene: TRBJ1-4
V gene: TRBV2
D gene: -
CDR3 DNA: TGTGCCAGCAGTGAAGAAAAACTGACTAATGAAAAACTGTTTTTT
CDR3 protein: CASSEEKLTNEKLFF

clone size: -
J gene: TRBJ2-7
V gene: TRBV19
D gene: TRBD2
CDR3 DNA: TGTGCCAGTAGTATTAGCGCGGGAGGGGTCTACGAGCAGTACTTC
CDR3 protein: CASSISAGGVYEQYF

clone size: -
J gene: TRBJ1-4
V gene: TRBV6-6
D gene: -
CDR3 DNA: TGTGCCAGCAGTATATTAGAAGCCCCTCTCAATGAAAAACTGTTTTTT
CDR3 protein: CASSILEAPLNEKLFF

clone size: -
J gene: TRBJ2-3
V gene: TRBV25-1
D gene: TRBD2
CDR3 DNA: TGTGCCAGCAGTGAATACTTCCTAGCGGGAATGGATACGCAGTATTTT
CDR3 protein: CASSEYFLAGMDTQYF

clone size: -
J gene: TRBJ2-1
V gene: TRBV14
D gene: -
CDR3 DNA: TGTGCCAGCAGCCAAGCTCTCAGGGTCGAGCAGTTCTTC
CDR3 protein: CASSQALRVEQFF

clone size: -
J gene: TRBJ2-7
V gene: TRBV30
D gene: TRBD2
CDR3 DNA: TGTGCCTGGAGTACGGGGGGTTACGAGCAGTACTTC
CDR3 protein: CAWSTGGYEQYF

clone size: -
J gene: TRBJ1-5
V gene: TRBV5-6
D gene: TRBD1
CDR3 DNA: TGTGCCAGCAGCTTGTGGTATCTGGACAGGGGAAGAAATCAGCCCCAGCATTTT
CDR3 protein: CASSLWYLDRGRNQPQHF

clone size: once
J gene: TRBJ2-1
V gene: TRBV10-2
D gene: -
CDR3 DNA: TGCGCCAGCAGCCGCGGGCCTAGCTCCTACAATGAGCAGTTCTTC
CDR3 protein: CASSRGPSSYNEQFF

clone size: -
J gene: TRBJ2-1
V gene: TRBV14
D gene: TRBD2
CDR3 DNA: TGTGCCAGCAGCCATACTAGCGGGAGCGGGTTCTTC
CDR3 protein: CASSHTSGSGFF

clone size: -
J gene: TRBJ2-5
V gene: TRBV7-2
D gene: -
CDR3 DNA: TGTGCCAGCAGCTTGGGTCCTGGCGGCCAAGAGACCCAGTACTTC
CDR3 protein: CASSLGPGGQETQYF

clone size: -
J gene: TRBJ2-4
V gene: TRBV19
D gene: -
CDR3 DNA: TGTGCCAGTAGCCTGGACAGGGAGGGGCTCAACATTCAGTACTTC
CDR3 protein: CASSLDREGLNIQYF

clone size: -
J gene: TRBJ2-4
V gene: TRBV2
D gene: TRBD2
CDR3 DNA: TGTGCCAGTGGGACTAGCGATAAAAACATTCAGTACTTC
CDR3 protein: CASGTSDKNIQYF

clone size: -
J gene: TRBJ2-5
V gene: TRBV10-3
D gene: TRBD2
CDR3 DNA: TGTGCCATCAGGGGATTAGCGGGAGAGACCCAGTACTTC
CDR3 protein: CAIRGLAGETQYF

clone size: -
J gene: TRBJ1-4
V gene: TRBV7-8
D gene: -
CDR3 DNA: TGTGCCAGCAGCCTAGACAGGATAGCTATTGAAAAACTGTTTTTT
CDR3 protein: CASSLDRIAIEKLFF